This T cell receptor beta chain was recorded in a study of radiation and T cells in renal cell carcinoma. Generated by immunoSEQ multiplex PCR, the TCRdb table keeps only in-frame clones and is missing some. The sample includes 140,000 to 150,000 clones, 88% seen only once; the top ten take roughly 4.1%. This sample's time point: baseline pretreatment blood. As for treatment: 15 Gy SBRT to primary tumor, nephrectomy 4 weeks later. The V gene's germline CDR1 is SGHRS and CDR2 YFSETQ. The CDR3 consists of 19 residues. With 1 base removed from V and 0 bases from J, the gap between germline ends came to 17 bases.

Sequenced material: blood, taken from a patient whose treatment included radiotherapy and nephrectomy. The TCR was taken from a woman in her seventies with renal cell carcinoma. The rearrangement uses TRBV5-1 and TRBJ2-6; D perhaps matches TRBD1 (6 bases). The CDR3: CASSLSTGTPTSGANVLTF. Written as DNA, the CDR3 is TGCGCCAGCAGCTTGTCCACCGGGACACCGACCTCTGGGGCCAACGTCCTGACTTTC.